These 10 T cell receptor beta chains were all obtained from the same sample, sequenced in a study of T cell responses to AZD1222 COVID-19 vaccine. Assay used: immunoSEQ multiplex PCR; TCRdb lists only in-frame clones, some missing. Here the sample spans fewer than 150,000 clones, over 85% being singletons. The material was peripheral blood, obtained on day 0 of AZD1222 vaccination. Receptor source: an adult in good health.

The rearrangement links TRBV11-1 to TRBJ1-5; D might be TRBD1 (5 bases). Per germline, CDR1 SGHAT and CDR2 FQDESV (reference sequence). The ends were cut back, 5 bases at V and 5 bases at J, with 16 bases in the middle. CDR3 length: 15 amino acids. CDR3: CASSVDGGIHQPQHF. CDR3 DNA sequence: TGTGCCAGCAGCGTAGATGGGGGGATTCATCAGCCCCAGCATTTT. Variable domain in full (rest from reference TRBV11-1 and TRBJ1-5): EAEVAQSPRYKITEKSQAVAFWCDPISGHATLYWYRQILGQGPELLVQFQDESVVDDSQLPKDRFSAERLKGVDSTLKIQPAELGDSAMYLCASSVDGGIHQPQHFGDGTRLSIL.

This chain joins TRBV19 and TRBJ1-1, with D possibly matching TRBD1 (5 bases). There are 14 residues in the CDR3. Per germline, CDR1 LNHDA and CDR2 SQIVND (reference sequence). The V end lost 1 base, the J end lost 2 bases, and 8 bases lay between the germline ends. CDR3 region: CASSIGGDNTEAFF. CDR3 bases: TGTGCCAGTAGTATAGGGGGGGACAACACTGAAGCTTTCTTT.

The chain employs TRBV7-8 and TRBJ2-3; 8 bases agree with TRBD2. This CDR3 is built from 15 residues. V shed 0 bases and J 3 bases; nucleotides not matched to a gene: 2. The germline V gene has CDR1 SGHVS and CDR2 FQNEAQ. CDR3 bases: TGTGCCAGCAGCTTAGCTAGCGGGATAACAGATACGCAGTATTTT. Its protein is CASSLASGITDTQYF.

The genes are TRBV2 and TRBJ1-3; TRBD1 agrees at 7 bases. J was trimmed by 2 bases and V by 6 bases; bases with no gene match: 1. The CDR3 sequence is 13 residues long. Per germline, CDR1 SNHLY and CDR2 FYNNEI. CDR3 residues: CASSGTAGNTIYF. The CDR3 nucleotides read TGTGCCAGCAGCGGGACAGCTGGAAACACCATATATTTT.

This chain joins TRBV18 and TRBJ1-2; a weak D match, TRBD1 (6 bases). V shed 0 bases and J shed 3 bases, with 11 bases lying between them. Germline V gives CDR1 KGHSH, CDR2 LQKENI. This CDR3 region has 15 residues. The CDR3 sequence: CASSPPRQVDYGYTF. CDR3 nucleotide sequence: TGTGCCAGCTCACCACCGAGACAGGTTGACTATGGCTACACCTTC. The full variable domain, with the rest looked up from reference TRBV18 and TRBJ1-2, is NAGVMQNPRHLVRRRGQEARLRCSPMKGHSHVYWYRQLPEEGLKFMVYLQKENIIDESGMPKERFSAEFPKEGPSILRIQQVVRGDSAAYFCASSPPRQVDYGYTFGSGTRLTVV.

In the case of this clone: The junction differs from germline at one of its ends, possibly a read error. The chain carries TRBV7-7 and TRBJ1-1; D perhaps matches TRBD1 (5 bases). The CDR3 covers 13 residues. CDR1 SSHAT and CDR2 FNYEAQ come from the germline V gene (reference sequence). DNA of the CDR3: TGTGCTAGCAGCGTGACAGCGTACACTGAAGCTTTCTTT. Amino acid sequence: CASSVTAYTEAFF.

The gene calls are TRBV7-9 and TRBJ2-5; possible D gene TRBD2, 6 bases. The V gene lost 0 bases and the J gene lost 2 bases, with 13 bases spanning the gap. The CDR3 extends over 16 amino acids. Germline V lookup: CDR1 SEHNR, CDR2 FQNEAQ (reference sequence). The CDR3 DNA follows: TGTGCCAGCAGCTTAGCGCTCGGTGGGGGGCAAGAGACCCAGTACTTC. Residues: CASSLALGGGQETQYF.

This clone was detected a few times. The rearrangement joins TRBV5-6 to TRBJ2-3, with D hard to call. The CDR3 consists of 14 residues. Deletions cut 5 bases from V and 2 bases from J, with 12 bases between. Germline-derived CDR1 and CDR2 are SGHDT and YYEEEE. This CDR3 reads CASSYDQFTDTQYF. The CDR3 DNA reads as TGTGCCAGCAGTTACGACCAATTCACAGATACGCAGTATTTT.

The rearrangement uses TRBV7-2 and TRBJ2-3, with D perhaps TRBD2 (5 bases). There are 16 residues in the CDR3. Germline CDR1 and CDR2: SGHTA and FQGNSA. V gave up 5 bases and J gave up 4 bases, with 19 bases separating them. The CDR3 nucleotides are TGTGCCAGCAGCCCCGCCCGGGTCTCCGGGGCAGATACGCAGTATTTT. The encoded protein is CASSPARVSGADTQYF.

The chain links TRBV6-5 to TRBJ1-2; maybe TRBD1 (5 bases). The CDR3 totals 14 residues. Trimming removed 4 bases from V and 8 bases from J, with 17 bases in between. Germline CDR1 reads MNHEY; CDR2 reads SVGAGI. CDR3 region: CASSSGEVSDGYTF. In nucleotides, the CDR3 is TGTGCCAGCAGTTCGGGGGAGGTATCCGACGGCTACACCTTC.